The 6 T cell receptor beta chains below come from one sample, sequenced in a study of CD8 T cells in ankylosing spondylitis. TCRdb itself ran the 5' RACE reads through MiXCR, one entry per CDR3 protein. There are 200,000 to 250,000 distinct CDR3 sequences in the sample; around 10% occur only once, and under 8% lies in the top ten. Sequenced sample: blood, either unsorted or a sorted T cell fraction (not recorded which). Every receptor here comes from a male donor with ankylosing spondylitis or in good health (not recorded which).

The CDR3 coding sequence is TGTGCCAGTTCGACATGGGATGAGCAGTTCTTC. This sequence encodes CASSTWDEQFF. The J gene is TRBJ2-1, the V gene TRBV2; no reliable D call. The CDR3 runs to 11 residues. CDR1 is SNHLY, CDR2 FYNNEI, per germline. V gave up 9 bases and J gave up 8 bases, with 11 bases separating them. The full variable domain, completed using reference TRBV2 and TRBJ2-1, is EPEVTQTPSHQVTQMGQEVILRCVPISNHLYFYWYRQILGQKVEFLVSFYNNEISEKSEIFDDQFSVERPDGSNFTLKIRSTKLEDSAMYFCASSTWDEQFFGPGTRLTVL.

V gene TRBV28 combines with J gene TRBJ2-4; tentatively, D is TRBD1 (5 bases). Germline V gives CDR1 MDHEN, CDR2 SYDVKM. The V gene lost 4 bases and the J gene lost 0 bases, with 16 bases spanning the gap. This CDR3 is 17 amino acids long. This CDR3 is CASSYKGRSVAKNIQYF. In DNA form, the CDR3 reads TGTGCCAGCAGTTACAAGGGGCGTAGTGTAGCCAAAAACATTCAGTACTTC.

Points on this clonotype: A read error is possible here, since a much larger clone lies one base away. The rearrangement joins TRBV10-2 to TRBJ2-2; 13 nucleotides match TRBD2. Germline lookup yields CDR1 WSHSY and CDR2 SAAADI. The CDR3 is 19 residues long. CDR3 loop: CANSERTSGGEPFPGELFF. The CDR3 region has the DNA TGCGCCAACAGTGAGAGGACTAGCGGGGGCGAACCGTTTCCCGGGGAGCTGTTTTTT.

This clonotype was counted only a few times. The chain links TRBV7-9 to TRBJ2-1; the D is unclear. V was clipped by 1 base and J by 8 bases, with 9 bases between them. Germline loops: CDR1 SEHNR, CDR2 FQNEAQ (reference sequence). This CDR3 region has 13 residues. The CDR3 protein is CASSLDGYDEQFF. The DNA of the CDR3 is TGTGCCAGCAGCTTAGACGGGTATGATGAGCAGTTCTTC.

This chain connects TRBV12-3 or TRBV12-4 to TRBJ2-7; D is perhaps TRBD2 (5 bases). This CDR3 is 13 amino acids long. Trimming removed 2 bases from V and 2 bases from J, with 7 bases in between. CDR3 sequence: CASSLRGPYEQYF. The CDR3 DNA reads TGTGCCAGCAGTTTACGGGGTCCCTACGAGCAGTACTTC.

This clonotype occurred many times. The V gene is TRBV2, the J gene TRBJ1-1; TRBD1 might be the D (5 bases). The CDR3 contains 12 residues. V was shortened by 11 bases and J by 8 bases, with 18 bases between the two germline ends. Germline V gene sequence: CDR1 SNHLY, CDR2 FYNNEI. The CDR3 sequence: CAGKPGGAEAFF. The CDR3 coding sequence is TGTGCCGGTAAACCAGGAGGGGCGGAAGCTTTCTTT.